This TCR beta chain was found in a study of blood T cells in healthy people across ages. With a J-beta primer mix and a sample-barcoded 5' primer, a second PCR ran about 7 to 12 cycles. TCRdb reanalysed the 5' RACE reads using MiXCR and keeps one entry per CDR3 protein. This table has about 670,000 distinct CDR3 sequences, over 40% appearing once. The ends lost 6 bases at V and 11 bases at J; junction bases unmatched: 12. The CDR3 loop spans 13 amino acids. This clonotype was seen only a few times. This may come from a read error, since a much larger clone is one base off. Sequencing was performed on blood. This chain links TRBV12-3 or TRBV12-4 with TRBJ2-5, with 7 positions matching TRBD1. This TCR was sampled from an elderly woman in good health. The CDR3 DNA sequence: TGTGCCAGCAGCTCAGACAGGGCCAATGAGCAGTACTTC. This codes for CASSSDRANEQYF.